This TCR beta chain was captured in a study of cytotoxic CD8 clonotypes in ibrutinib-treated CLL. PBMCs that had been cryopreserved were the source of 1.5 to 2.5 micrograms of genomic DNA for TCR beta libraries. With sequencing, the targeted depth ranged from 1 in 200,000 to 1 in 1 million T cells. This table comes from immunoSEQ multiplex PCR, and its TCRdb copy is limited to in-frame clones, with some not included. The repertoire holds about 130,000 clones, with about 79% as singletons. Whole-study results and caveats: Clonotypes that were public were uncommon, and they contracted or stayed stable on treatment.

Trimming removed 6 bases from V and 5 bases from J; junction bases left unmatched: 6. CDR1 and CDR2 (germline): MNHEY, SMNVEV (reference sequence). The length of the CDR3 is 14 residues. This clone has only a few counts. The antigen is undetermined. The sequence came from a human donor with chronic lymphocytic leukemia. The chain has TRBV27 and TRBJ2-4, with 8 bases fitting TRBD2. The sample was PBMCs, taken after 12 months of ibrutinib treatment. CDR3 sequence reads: CASRQTSGENIQYF. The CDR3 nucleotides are TGTGCCAGCAGACAAACTAGCGGAGAAAACATTCAGTACTTC.